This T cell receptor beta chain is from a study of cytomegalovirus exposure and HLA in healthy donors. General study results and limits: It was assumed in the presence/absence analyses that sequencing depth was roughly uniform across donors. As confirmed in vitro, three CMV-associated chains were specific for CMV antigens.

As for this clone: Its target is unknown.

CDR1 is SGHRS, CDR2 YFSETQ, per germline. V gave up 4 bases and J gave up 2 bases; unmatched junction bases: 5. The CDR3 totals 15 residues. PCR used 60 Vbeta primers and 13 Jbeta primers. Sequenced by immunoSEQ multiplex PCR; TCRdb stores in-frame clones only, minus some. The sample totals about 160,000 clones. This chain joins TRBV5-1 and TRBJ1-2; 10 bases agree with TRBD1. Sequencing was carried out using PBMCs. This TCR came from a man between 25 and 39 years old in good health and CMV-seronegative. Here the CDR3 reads CASSRTGGTNYGYTF. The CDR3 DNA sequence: TGCGCCAGCAGCCGGACAGGGGGGACCAACTATGGCTACACCTTC. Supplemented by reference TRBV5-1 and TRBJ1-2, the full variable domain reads KAGVTQTPRYLIKTRGQQVTLSCSPISGHRSVSWYQQTPGQGLQFLFEYFSETQRNKGNFPGRFSGRQFSNSRSEMNVSTLELGDSALYLCASSRTGGTNYGYTFGSGTRLTVV.